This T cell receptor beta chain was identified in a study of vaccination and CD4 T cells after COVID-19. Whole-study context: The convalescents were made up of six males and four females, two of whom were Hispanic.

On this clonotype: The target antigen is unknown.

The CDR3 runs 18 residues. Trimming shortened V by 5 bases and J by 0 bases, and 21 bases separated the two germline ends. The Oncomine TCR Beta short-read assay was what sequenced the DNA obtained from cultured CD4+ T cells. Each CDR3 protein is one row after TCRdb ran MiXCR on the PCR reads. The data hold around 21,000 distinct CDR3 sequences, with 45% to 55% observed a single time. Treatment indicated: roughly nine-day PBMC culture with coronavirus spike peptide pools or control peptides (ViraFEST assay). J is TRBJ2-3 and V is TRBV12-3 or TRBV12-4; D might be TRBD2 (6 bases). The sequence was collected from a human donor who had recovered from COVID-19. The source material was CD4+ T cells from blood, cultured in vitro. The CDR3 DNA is TGTGCCAGCAGTCCGCGGGGTGTATCGGGGGTCAGCACAGATACGCAGTATTTT. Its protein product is CASSPRGVSGVSTDTQYF.